Shown below are 32 T cell receptor beta chains from a single sample sequenced in a study of beta chain features in type 1 diabetes. Every isolated RNA sample was fully reverse transcribed, so sequencing captured expressed TCRB transcripts. Measured with immunoSEQ multiplex PCR; TCRdb has only the in-frame clones, and not every one. The sample yields 200,000 to 250,000 clones, 68% seen once. The sample taken for sequencing was naive CD4+ T cells from blood. The receptors stem from a man aged 30 to 39 in good health.

The rearrangement joins TRBV7-9 to TRBJ2-7, with a possible D match to TRBD2 (6 bases). This CDR3 has 15 amino acids. V was shortened by 5 bases and J by 5 bases, with 19 bases between the two germline ends. Germline loops: CDR1 SEHNR, CDR2 FQNEAQ (reference sequence). The CDR3 reads CASSPLSAGSHEQYF. CDR3 DNA sequence: TGTGCCAGCAGCCCCCTTTCCGCCGGGAGCCACGAGCAGTACTTC.

The chain couples TRBV30 to TRBJ1-1; D possibly corresponds to TRBD1 (5 bases). This CDR3 spans 15 amino acids. Deletions cut 0 bases from V and 2 bases from J, with 13 bases between. Germline CDR1 and CDR2: GTSNPN and SVGIG (reference sequence). CDR3 in DNA: TGTGCCTGGAGTGTAAAGGGGCGGGGAAACACTGAAGCTTTCTTT. This codes for CAWSVKGRGNTEAFF.

Comments on this clone: The sample contains more than one DNA sequence encoding this CDR3. The chain links TRBV30 to TRBJ2-7, with D uncertain. The length of the CDR3 is 12 residues. With 0 bases removed from V and 4 bases from J, the gap between germline ends came to 7 bases. The germline V gene has CDR1 GTSNPN and CDR2 SVGIG (reference sequence). The CDR3 DNA follows: TGTGCCTGGAGTGTACGAGGTTACGAGCAGTACTTC. Translated, it gives CAWSVRGYEQYF.

The V gene is TRBV30, the J gene TRBJ1-1; D gene unclear. CDR1 and CDR2 (germline): GTSNPN, SVGIG (reference sequence). The CDR3 covers 12 residues. V was pared by 4 bases and J by 4 bases, with 10 bases between. The CDR3 is CAWKRTVTEAFF. CDR3 in DNA: TGTGCCTGGAAACGGACGGTCACTGAAGCTTTCTTT.

The chain recombines TRBV2 with TRBJ2-7; a possible D gene is TRBD1 (5 bases). Per germline, CDR1 SNHLY and CDR2 FYNNEI. Deletions cut 5 bases from V and 4 bases from J, with 9 bases between. The CDR3 totals 12 residues. CDR3 in DNA: TGTGCCAGCAGTTCGCAGGGTTACGAGCAGTACTTC. As protein: CASSSQGYEQYF.

The chain combines TRBV30 with TRBJ1-1; tentative D call: TRBD1 (6 bases). The CDR3 covers 15 residues. Germline CDR1 and CDR2: GTSNPN and SVGIG (reference sequence). Trimming shortened V by 5 bases and J by 1 base, and 17 bases separated the two germline ends. The CDR3, as DNA: TGTGCCTGGGGACAGTTGATACGGGAGAACACTGAAGCTTTCTTT. As protein: CAWGQLIRENTEAFF.

The genes are TRBV5-1 and TRBJ2-1, with D maybe TRBD1 (7 bases). Per the germline V gene, CDR1 is SGHRS and CDR2 is YFSETQ. The CDR3 contains 15 residues. The V and J ends lost 0 bases and 3 bases respectively, with 10 bases between them. In DNA form, the CDR3 reads TGCGCCAGCAGCTTGGGACAGGGAGGCTACAATGAGCAGTTCTTC. Protein sequence: CASSLGQGGYNEQFF.

This clone was counted a single time. V and J are TRBV7-2 and TRBJ1-1, with D tentatively TRBD1 (5 bases). There are 12 residues in the CDR3. The V gene's germline CDR1 is SGHTA and CDR2 FQGNSA. Trimming left V 4 bases short and J 8 bases short, with 11 bases between. The CDR3 DNA reads TGTGCCAGCAGCTCGAGGGGTACGGAAGCTTTCTTT. Its translation: CASSSRGTEAFF.

CDR3 sequence reads: CSVVKGANQETQYF. CDR3 sequence (DNA): TGCAGCGTTGTTAAGGGGGCTAACCAAGAGACCCAGTACTTC. This sequence joins TRBV29-1 and TRBJ2-5; TRBD1 matches at 7 bases. V shed 4 bases and J 0 bases; nucleotides not matched to a gene: 5. Germline CDR1 SQVTM, CDR2 ANQGSEA. The CDR3 is made up of 14 amino acids. Variable domain in full (rest from reference TRBV29-1 and TRBJ2-5): SAVISQKPSRDICQRGTSLTIQCQVDSQVTMMFWYRQQPGQSLTLIATANQGSEATYESGFVIDKFPISRPNLTFSTLTVSNMSPEDSSIYLCSVVKGANQETQYFGPGTRLLVL.

On this clone: This sample also contains other DNA sequences that code for the same CDR3. The chain carries TRBV30 and TRBJ2-5, with D perhaps matching TRBD1 (6 bases). V was trimmed by 4 bases and J by 3 bases, leaving 9 bases between them. The CDR3 is made up of 12 amino acids. Looked up from germline, CDR1 is GTSNPN and CDR2 is SVGIG (reference sequence). For the CDR3, the DNA is TGTGCCTGGAAACAGGGAAAAGAGACCCAGTACTTC. Its translation: CAWKQGKETQYF.

This chain uses TRBV30 with TRBJ1-4; 7 bases align to TRBD1. The CDR3 runs to 12 residues. Per the germline V gene, CDR1 is GTSNPN and CDR2 is SVGIG (reference sequence). The J segment lost 2 bases and the V segment lost 7 bases, leaving 1 base of the junction unmatched. CDR3 region: CAFRGTNEKLFF. CDR3 DNA sequence: TGTGCCTTCAGGGGGACTAATGAAAAACTGTTTTTT.

In DNA form, the CDR3 reads TGTGCCATCAGTGAGGGGGACAGCCGCGGGACTGAAGCTTTCTTT. Residues: CAISEGDSRGTEAFF. This chain uses TRBV10-3 with TRBJ1-1, with 7 positions matching TRBD1. Trimming cost V 2 bases and J 5 bases; bases outside gene matches: 8. This CDR3 spans 15 amino acids. CDR1 is ENHRY and CDR2 is SYGVKD in the germline V gene.

The rearrangement joins TRBV9 to TRBJ2-1; D remains unclear. CDR3 length: 11 amino acids. Germline V CDR1 and CDR2: SGDLS, YYNGEE. Trimming cost V 3 bases and J 7 bases, with 5 bases left between them. The CDR3 DNA is TGTGCCAGCAGCGACTTAAATGAGCAGTTCTTC. This codes for CASSDLNEQFF.

The chain has TRBV14 and TRBJ1-1; no clear D. V was cut by 4 bases and J by 0 bases, with 6 bases left in between. The CDR3 runs to 13 residues. CDR1 is SGHDN and CDR2 is FVKESK in the germline V gene. This CDR3 reads CASSPDMNTEAFF. The CDR3, as DNA: TGTGCCAGCAGCCCAGACATGAACACTGAAGCTTTCTTT.

The chain joins TRBV29-1 to TRBJ2-5, with 10 nucleotides matching TRBD2. The germline V gene encodes CDR1 SQVTM and CDR2 ANQGSEA. The CDR3 loop spans 14 amino acids. Trimming took 4 bases from V and 5 from J; bases not matched to a gene: 7. Here the CDR3 DNA reads TGCAGCGTTGGGTTAGCGGGGGGTTGGGAGACCCAGTACTTC. This encodes CSVGLAGGWETQYF.

The chain combines TRBV5-1 with TRBJ2-7, with D possibly matching TRBD2 (6 bases). Germline V CDR1 and CDR2: SGHRS, YFSETQ. Trimming removed 3 bases from V and 6 bases from J, with 13 bases in between. This CDR3 is built from 13 residues. In DNA form, the CDR3 reads TGCGCCAGCAGCTATACTAGCTCGCCCGAGCAGTACTTC. Translation: CASSYTSSPEQYF.

The chain links TRBV6-5 to TRBJ2-1, with D perhaps matching TRBD1 or TRBD2 (5 bases each). CDR3 length: 13 residues. V gave up 6 bases and J gave up 3 bases, with 9 bases separating them. CDR1 is MNHEY and CDR2 is SVGAGI in the germline V gene. The chain's CDR3 is CASRRDHYNEQFF. Written as DNA, the CDR3 is TGTGCCAGCAGAAGGGACCACTACAATGAGCAGTTCTTC.

The V call is TRBV29-1, the J call TRBJ2-3; no reliable D call. Per the germline V gene, CDR1 is SQVTM and CDR2 is ANQGSEA. CDR3 length: 14 residues. V was cut by 3 bases and J by 3 bases, with 13 bases left in between. Here the CDR3 reads CSVDGKKGTDTQYF. CDR3 in DNA: TGCAGCGTTGATGGGAAAAAGGGTACAGATACGCAGTATTTT.

The V call is TRBV6-5, the J call TRBJ2-1; perhaps D is TRBD1 or TRBD2 (5 bases each). Germline loops: CDR1 MNHEY, CDR2 SVGAGI. The CDR3 runs 14 residues. Trimming pared 6 bases from V and 5 bases from J, leaving 14 bases between. The DNA of the CDR3 is TGTGCCAGCAGCTCAAGGGACGACAACAATGAGCAGTTCTTC. This translates into CASSSRDDNNEQFF.

This clone showed up just once. In the same sample, other DNA sequences code for this CDR3. The gene calls are TRBV2 and TRBJ2-7, with D maybe TRBD2 (5 bases). V was pared by 6 bases and J by 7 bases, with 10 bases between. Germline V CDR1 and CDR2: SNHLY, FYNNEI. CDR3 size: 11 residues. CDR3: CASRPRGEQYF. In nucleotides, the CDR3 is TGTGCCAGCAGGCCTAGAGGGGAGCAGTACTTC.

J is TRBJ2-2 and V is TRBV4-2, with unresolved D. The CDR3 extends over 15 amino acids. V was cut by 0 bases and J by 2 bases, with 7 bases left in between. CDR1 is LGHNA, CDR2 YNFKEQ, per germline. CDR3 sequence: CASSQEATNTGELFF. Here the CDR3 DNA reads TGTGCCAGCAGCCAAGAGGCTACCAACACCGGGGAGCTGTTTTTT.

The gene calls are TRBV6-6 and TRBJ2-1, with D perhaps matching TRBD2 (5 bases). CDR1 and CDR2 (germline): MNHNY, SVGAGI (reference sequence). CDR3 length: 15 amino acids. V was shortened by 7 bases and J by 1 base, with 14 bases between the two germline ends. The CDR3 DNA sequence: TGTGCCAGCACCGGGGTTGCAACATCCTACAATGAGCAGTTCTTC. Encoded protein: CASTGVATSYNEQFF.

The rearrangement uses TRBV10-3 and TRBJ2-1; maybe TRBD2 (6 bases). This CDR3 region has 15 residues. Between the trimmed V and J ends, which lost 5 bases and 4 bases, there was a span of 15 bases. Germline lookup yields CDR1 ENHRY and CDR2 SYGVKD. DNA for the CDR3: TGTGCCATCAGTCCTTTCGGGGGATCTTACAATGAGCAGTTCTTC. Its translation: CAISPFGGSYNEQFF.

This clone was seen a few times. The chain uses TRBV29-1 and TRBJ2-5; possibly TRBD1 for D (6 bases). The germline V gene has CDR1 SQVTM and CDR2 ANQGSEA. This CDR3 spans 16 amino acids. Trimming took 5 bases from V and 0 from J, leaving 19 bases between them. The CDR3 DNA sequence: TGCAGCGTTTTCCAGGGGCCGGGGCGCAACCAAGAGACCCAGTACTTC. Translated, it gives CSVFQGPGRNQETQYF.

This clone was counted once. V and J are TRBV9 and TRBJ2-5; D gene unclear. Trimming cost V 0 bases and J 7 bases, with 13 bases left between them. CDR3 length: 14 residues. Looked up from germline, CDR1 is SGDLS and CDR2 is YYNGEE. CDR3 nucleotides: TGTGCCAGCAGCGTAGGTCCGGGTCCGGGGACCCAGTACTTC. Translating gives CASSVGPGPGTQYF.

There are a few counts of this clone. CDR3 loop: CASSVGSDPEQFF. The CDR3 DNA follows: TGTGCCAGCAGCGTAGGGAGCGATCCTGAGCAGTTCTTC. The J gene is TRBJ2-1, the V gene TRBV7-8; possible D gene TRBD2, 5 bases. CDR1 and CDR2 (germline): SGHVS, FQNEAQ. This CDR3 has 13 amino acids. Trimming left V 5 bases short and J 9 bases short, with 14 bases between.

The chain employs TRBV29-1 and TRBJ1-2; tentative D call: TRBD1 (5 bases). The CDR3 length is 14 residues. Germline lookup yields CDR1 SQVTM and CDR2 ANQGSEA. The V and J ends lost 5 bases and 9 bases respectively, with 22 bases between them. The chain's CDR3 is CSVFSVGVVGSYTF. The CDR3 DNA reads TGCAGCGTTTTCTCAGTGGGGGTTGTGGGTAGCTACACCTTC. Supplemented by reference TRBV29-1 and TRBJ1-2, the full variable domain reads SAVISQKPSRDICQRGTSLTIQCQVDSQVTMMFWYRQQPGQSLTLIATANQGSEATYESGFVIDKFPISRPNLTFSTLTVSNMSPEDSSIYLCSVFSVGVVGSYTFGSGTRLTVV.

The count of this clone is one. In the same sample, other DNA sequences code for this CDR3. The chain couples TRBV30 to TRBJ2-3; 8 bases are a match to TRBD1. Germline loops: CDR1 GTSNPN, CDR2 SVGIG (reference sequence). CDR3 length equals 13 residues. V shed 1 base, J shed 6 bases, and the junction held 3 bases outside the gene matches. CDR3 protein: CAWSARTGDTQYF. CDR3 coding DNA: TGTGCCTGGAGTGCCAGGACAGGGGATACGCAGTATTTT.

This clone was detected a few times. The chain has TRBV11-2 and TRBJ2-7, with D maybe TRBD2 (5 bases). The V end lost 5 bases, the J end lost 0 bases, and 17 bases lay between the germline ends. CDR1 and CDR2 (germline): SGHAT, FQNNGV. The length of the CDR3 is 16 residues. The CDR3 region has the DNA TGTGCCAGCAGCACCGGCGGGTGGAGTCCCTCCTACGAGCAGTACTTC. Translation: CASSTGGWSPSYEQYF. The whole variable domain, filled in from reference TRBV11-2 and TRBJ2-7, reads EAGVAQSPRYKIIEKRQSVAFWCNPISGHATLYWYQQILGQGPKLLIQFQNNGVVDDSQLPKDRFSAERLKGVDSTLKIQPAKLEDSAVYLCASSTGGWSPSYEQYFGPGTRLTVT.

The chain recombines TRBV2 with TRBJ1-5; the match to TRBD1 covers 12 bases. V shed 6 bases, J shed 6 bases, and the junction held 3 bases outside the gene matches. The CDR3 covers 14 residues. Germline-derived CDR1 and CDR2 are SNHLY and FYNNEI. CDR3 amino acids: CASRRDRGLQPQHF. CDR3 sequence (DNA): TGTGCCAGCAGGAGGGACAGGGGGCTTCAGCCCCAGCATTTT.

The table lists this clone with a few counts. The rearrangement links TRBV2 to TRBJ2-1; 11 bases are shared with TRBD1. Losses at the gene ends were 4 bases for V and 9 bases for J; bases not matched to a gene: 2. CDR1 is SNHLY, CDR2 FYNNEI, per germline. The CDR3 runs to 13 residues. In DNA form, the CDR3 reads TGTGCCAGCAGTGGAGGGACAGGGGGTGAGCAGTTCTTC. Residues: CASSGGTGGEQFF.

The chain is built from TRBV29-1 and TRBJ1-1; D ambiguous. This CDR3 contains 15 residues. Germline CDR1 reads SQVTM; CDR2 reads ANQGSEA. The V end lost 2 bases, the J end lost 0 bases, and 13 bases lay between the germline ends. The CDR3 coding sequence is TGCAGCGTTGAAAGCCAGGTTAACATGAACACTGAAGCTTTCTTT. Translating it yields CSVESQVNMNTEAFF.